This paragraph reports one T cell receptor (beta chain). Antigen specificity is unknown. The germline V gene has CDR1 MDHEN and CDR2 SYDVKM. The length of the CDR3 is 14 residues. J gave up 1 base and V 10 bases, and 8 bases lay outside the gene matches. Combining a sample-barcoded 5' primer with a J-beta primer mix, a second PCR ran for 7 to 11 cycles. TCRdb independently ran MiXCR on the 5' RACE reads; one entry per CDR3 protein. Of 600,000 to 1,000,000 distinct CDR3 sequences detected, 58% appear once; the ten largest clones hold over 20%. This specimen belongs to a study of blood T cells in healthy people across ages. Study results and caveats: The unknown donor CMV status may have confounded expanded clonotype changes. Conclusively comparing naive with antigen-experienced cells was impossible with unsorted PBMCs.

The V call is TRBV28, the J call TRBJ2-5, with 8 bases fitting TRBD1. The clonotype originates from a man aged 25-40 years in good health. Sequenced sample: blood. The CDR3 region has the DNA TGTGCCACCCGGGCAGGGGGCCTCCAAGAGACCCAGTACTTC. Protein product: CATRAGGLQETQYF.